This T cell receptor beta chain was captured in a study of vaccination and CD4 T cells after COVID-19 (dated by TCRdb to between 2022 and 2023). Context from the whole study: SARS-CoV-2 positivity had been established in the convalescent patients by nasal swab PCR, and mild disease was recorded in about 9 of these patients and severe disease in one. Post-vaccine blood samples were obtained a median of about 72 days after the second vaccine dose, with a range of 14 to 241 days. The spike-specific CD4+ TCR repertoire was compared before and after mRNA vaccination in over nine COVID-19 convalescent patients and a handful of infection-naive healthy vaccine recipients. Post-COVID blood samples from convalescent patients were collected a median of roughly 100 days after diagnosis, with a range of roughly 35 to 170 days. Six males and four females were included in the convalescent cohort, with two Hispanic individuals, seven Caucasians, two Asians and one multiracial person represented. Participants received two doses of either the Pfizer-BioNTech BNT162b2 vaccine (n=8) or the Moderna mRNA-1273 vaccine (n=2).

Here is what the overall study found, with its caveats: The study included relatively few convalescent patients and did not analyze early timepoints after natural infection. Among convalescent patients, a median about 86% of the SARS-CoV-2-reactive clones seen after vaccination appeared only after vaccination, which suggests priming specific to the vaccine. An increase in the median number of SARS-CoV-2-reactive clonotypes from around 20 after infection to some 38 after vaccination was observed, but the change was not found to be significant. Of the vaccine-specific clones in convalescent patients, 304 of 307, or nearly all, reacted only to SARS-CoV-2 spike and did not cross-react with common cold coronaviruses.

Concerning this clonotype: No cognate antigen has been identified for it. No quality values exist for individual bases; no much larger clone is one base distant.

Receptor amplification or capture employed PCR. TCRdb lists the instrument as Illumina iSeq 100. For the original study's pipeline: Non-productive sequences were removed, and CDR3s that did not start with C, did not end with F or W, or were shorter than 7 amino acids were discarded. Levenshtein distances (stringdist) and unrooted phylogenetic trees (ape) in R version 3.6.1 were used to assess CDR3 homology. Using fastp trimming at Q25 and MiXCR clonotype assembly, TCRdb reanalyzed the public sequencing data and kept in-frame beta chains. Under each unique CDR3 protein, matching rows form one entry showing the most common genes and DNA. TCRdb's processing, not the authors' own work, is the source of the V and J calls. The sample data list fewer than 20,000 distinct CDR3 sequences, and 62% of these were observed just once. The ten most abundant clones make up over 1% of the sample. The convalescent patients' positive SARS-CoV-2 PCR tests fell between March and December 2020, which was before the Alpha, Beta and Delta variants emerged in the United States. Ficoll-Paque Plus gradient centrifugation was used to isolate PBMCs from whole blood, and the isolated PBMCs were then either used fresh or cryopreserved at -140C.

This receptor was obtained from a human donor who had recovered from COVID-19. The sample in question was CD4+ T cells from blood, obtained before SARS-CoV-2 vaccination.

The CDR3 sequence is CRGRELSTDTQYF. The base sequence is TGCAGGGGGCGGGAGCTGAGCACAGATACGCAGTATTTT. In this chain, TRBV20-1 is recombined with TRBJ2-3, with 7 bases in between that match TRBD2. The CDR3 has 13 amino acids, counting the end cysteine and phenylalanine. The CDR3 DNA has 39 bases and is translated from base 1. CDR1 is given as DFQATT and CDR2 as SNEGSKA, both from the germline V gene (reference sequence).